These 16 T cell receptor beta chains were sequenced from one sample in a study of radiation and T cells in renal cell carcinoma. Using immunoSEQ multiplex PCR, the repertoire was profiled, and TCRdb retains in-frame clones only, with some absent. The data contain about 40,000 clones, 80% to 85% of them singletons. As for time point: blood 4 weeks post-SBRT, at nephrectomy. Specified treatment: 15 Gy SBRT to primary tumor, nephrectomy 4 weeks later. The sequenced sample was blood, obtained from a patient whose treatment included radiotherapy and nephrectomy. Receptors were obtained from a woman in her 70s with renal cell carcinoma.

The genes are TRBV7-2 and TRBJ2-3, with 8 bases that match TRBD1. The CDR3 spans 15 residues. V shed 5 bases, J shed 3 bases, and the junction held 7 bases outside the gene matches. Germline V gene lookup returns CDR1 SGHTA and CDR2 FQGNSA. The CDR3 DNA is TGTGCCAGCAGCGGCAGGGGGCTCGGGACAGATACGCAGTATTTT. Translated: CASSGRGLGTDTQYF. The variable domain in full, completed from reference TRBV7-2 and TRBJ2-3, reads GAGVSQSPSNKVTEKGKDVELRCDPISGHTALYWYRQSLGQGLEFLIYFQGNSAPDKSGLPSDRFSAERTGGSVSTLTIQRTQQEDSAVYLCASSGRGLGTDTQYFGPGTRLTVL.

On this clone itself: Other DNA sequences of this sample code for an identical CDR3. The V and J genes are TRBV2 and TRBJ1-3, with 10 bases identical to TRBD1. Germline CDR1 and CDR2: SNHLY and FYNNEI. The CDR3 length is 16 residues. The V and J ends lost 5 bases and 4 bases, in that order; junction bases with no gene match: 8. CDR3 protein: CASSWDRGLAGNTIYF. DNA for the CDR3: TGTGCCAGCAGTTGGGACAGGGGATTAGCGGGAAACACCATATATTTT.

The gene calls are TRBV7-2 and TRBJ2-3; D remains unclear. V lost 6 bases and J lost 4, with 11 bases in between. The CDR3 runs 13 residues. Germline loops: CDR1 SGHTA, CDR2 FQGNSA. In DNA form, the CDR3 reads TGTGCCAGCAGACAAGTTGGGGCAGATACGCAGTATTTT. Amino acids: CASRQVGADTQYF.

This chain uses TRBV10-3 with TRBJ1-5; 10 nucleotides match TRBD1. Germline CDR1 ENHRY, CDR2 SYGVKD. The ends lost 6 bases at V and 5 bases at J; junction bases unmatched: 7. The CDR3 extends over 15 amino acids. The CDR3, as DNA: TGTGCCATCAGCCCGACAGGGGGCGCGGATCAGCCCCAGCATTTT. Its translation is CAISPTGGADQPQHF.

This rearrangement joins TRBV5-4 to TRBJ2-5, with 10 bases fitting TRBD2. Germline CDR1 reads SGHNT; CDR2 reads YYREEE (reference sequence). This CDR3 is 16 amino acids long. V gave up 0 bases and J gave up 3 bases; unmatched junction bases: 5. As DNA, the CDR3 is TGTGCCAGCAGCTTGGGGGCTAGCGGGAGCGAAGAGACCCAGTACTTC. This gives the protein CASSLGASGSEETQYF.

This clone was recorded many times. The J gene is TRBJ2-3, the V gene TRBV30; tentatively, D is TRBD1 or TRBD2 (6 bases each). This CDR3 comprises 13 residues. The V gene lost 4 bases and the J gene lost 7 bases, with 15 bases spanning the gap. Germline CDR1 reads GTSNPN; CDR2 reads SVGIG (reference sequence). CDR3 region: CAWTEGGPYTQYF. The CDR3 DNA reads TGTGCCTGGACCGAGGGGGGTCCGTATACGCAGTATTTT.

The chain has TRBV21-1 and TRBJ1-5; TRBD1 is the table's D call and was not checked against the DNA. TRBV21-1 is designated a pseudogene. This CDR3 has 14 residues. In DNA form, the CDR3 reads TGTGCCAGCAGTCCCATCAGGGGGCTTCAGCCCCAGCATTTT. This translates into CASSPIRGLQPQHF.

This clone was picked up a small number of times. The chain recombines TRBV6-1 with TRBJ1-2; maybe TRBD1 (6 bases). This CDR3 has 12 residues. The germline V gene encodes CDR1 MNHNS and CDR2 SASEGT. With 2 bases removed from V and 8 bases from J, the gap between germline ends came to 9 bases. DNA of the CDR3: TGTGCCAGCAGTGAACCAGGGACAGGCTACACCTTC. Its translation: CASSEPGTGYTF.

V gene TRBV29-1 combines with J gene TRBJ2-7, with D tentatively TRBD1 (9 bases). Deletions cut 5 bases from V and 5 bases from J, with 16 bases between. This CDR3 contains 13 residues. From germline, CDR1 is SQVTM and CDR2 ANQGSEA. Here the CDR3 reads CSVRGGQGHEQYF. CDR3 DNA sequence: TGCAGCGTTCGGGGGGGACAGGGCCACGAGCAGTACTTC.

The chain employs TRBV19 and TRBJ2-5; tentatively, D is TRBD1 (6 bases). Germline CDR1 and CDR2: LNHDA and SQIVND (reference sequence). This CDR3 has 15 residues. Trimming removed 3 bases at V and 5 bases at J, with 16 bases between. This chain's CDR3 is CASSIPTGGSETQYF. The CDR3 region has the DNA TGTGCCAGTAGTATCCCGACAGGTGGGTCGGAGACCCAGTACTTC.

DNA of the CDR3: TGTGCCAGCTCACCAAAGGGGGGCAATGAGCAGTTCTTC. This codes for CASSPKGGNEQFF. The chain employs TRBV18 and TRBJ2-1; TRBD1 or TRBD2 may be the D gene (6 bases each). The CDR3 covers 13 residues. The V gene lost 2 bases and the J gene lost 6 bases, with 8 bases spanning the gap. Germline-derived CDR1 and CDR2 are KGHSH and LQKENI.

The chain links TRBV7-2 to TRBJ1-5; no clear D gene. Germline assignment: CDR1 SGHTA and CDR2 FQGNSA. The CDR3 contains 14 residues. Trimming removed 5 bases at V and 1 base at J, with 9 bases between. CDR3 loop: CASSLRRSNQPQHF. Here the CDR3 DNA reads TGTGCCAGCAGCCTCCGACGGAGCAATCAGCCCCAGCATTTT.

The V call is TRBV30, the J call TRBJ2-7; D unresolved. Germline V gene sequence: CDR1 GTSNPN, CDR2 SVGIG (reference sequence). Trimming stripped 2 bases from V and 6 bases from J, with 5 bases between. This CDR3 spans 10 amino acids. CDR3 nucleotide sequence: TGTGCCTGGAGTAGGATCGAGCAGTACTTC. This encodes CAWSRIEQYF.

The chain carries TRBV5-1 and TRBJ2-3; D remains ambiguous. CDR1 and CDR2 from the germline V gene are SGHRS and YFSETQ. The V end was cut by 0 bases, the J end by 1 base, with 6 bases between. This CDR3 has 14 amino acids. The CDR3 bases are TGCGCCAGCAGCTTGGAGGTTCGCACAGATACGCAGTATTTT. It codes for CASSLEVRTDTQYF.

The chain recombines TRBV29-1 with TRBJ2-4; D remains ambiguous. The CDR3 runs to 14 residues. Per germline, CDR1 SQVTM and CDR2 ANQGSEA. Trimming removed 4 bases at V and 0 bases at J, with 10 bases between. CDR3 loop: CSVGNRLAKNIQYF. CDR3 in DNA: TGCAGCGTTGGTAACAGACTAGCCAAAAACATTCAGTACTTC.

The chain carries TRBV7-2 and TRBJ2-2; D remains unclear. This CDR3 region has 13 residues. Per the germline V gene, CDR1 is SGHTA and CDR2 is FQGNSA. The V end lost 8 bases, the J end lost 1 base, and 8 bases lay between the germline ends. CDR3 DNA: TGTGCCAGCGGTGGGCGGAACACCGGGGAGCTGTTTTTT. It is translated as CASGGRNTGELFF.